Following are 16 T cell receptor beta chains from one sample sequenced in a study of blood T cell repertoires in COVID-19. The table came from immunoSEQ multiplex PCR; TCRdb's copy has only in-frame clones and leaves some out. The sample carries fewer than 100,000 clones, 88% recorded once. Sequenced sample: peripheral blood. These receptors all stem from a human donor in a cohort sampled during active COVID-19.

The chain uses TRBV6-2 or TRBV6-3 and TRBJ2-1; TRBD2 agrees at 9 bases. Germline CDR1 and CDR2: MNHEY and SVGEGT. The CDR3 consists of 16 residues. V was clipped by 6 bases and J by 7 bases; unmatched bases: 13. The CDR3 coding sequence is TGTGCCAGCAGCCCTCATAGCGGGAGAACGGGTAATGAGCAGTTCTTC. Amino acid sequence: CASSPHSGRTGNEQFF.

This chain uses TRBV28 with TRBJ1-2, with TRBD1 matching 9 bases. With 5 bases clipped from V and 13 bases from J, the junction kept 14 bases outside the gene matches. This CDR3 is built from 14 residues. Germline V CDR1 and CDR2: MDHEN, SYDVKM. The chain's CDR3 is CASSPGTGPYHGTF. The CDR3, as DNA: TGTGCCAGCAGTCCCGGGACAGGGCCATATCATGGCACCTTC.

The chain combines TRBV7-2 with TRBJ2-3; D is uncertain. V lost 1 base to trimming and J lost 3 bases, with 8 bases between them. The CDR3 runs to 14 residues. Germline CDR1 SGHTA, CDR2 FQGNSA. The CDR3 is CASSLDSLTDTQYF. The CDR3 coding sequence is TGTGCCAGCAGCTTAGATTCCCTAACAGATACGCAGTATTTT.

This chain joins TRBV6-1 and TRBJ1-2; a weak D match, TRBD1 (5 bases). The V end was cut by 1 base, the J end by 7 bases, with 22 bases between. CDR3 length equals 17 residues. Germline CDR1 is MNHNS and CDR2 is SASEGT. As DNA, the CDR3 is TGTGCCAGCAGTGAAGTTTATCGGGGGGGGGATGTTGGTGGCTACACCTTC. Translating gives CASSEVYRGGDVGGYTF.

The rearrangement uses TRBV28 and TRBJ2-3; 9 nucleotides agree with TRBD2. J gave up 2 bases and V 6 bases, and 6 bases lay outside the gene matches. CDR3 size: 15 residues. Germline assignment: CDR1 MDHEN and CDR2 SYDVKM. The CDR3 here is CASRSQRGDTDTQYF. DNA for the CDR3: TGTGCCAGCAGGTCCCAGCGGGGGGACACAGATACGCAGTATTTT.

The rearrangement links TRBV6-2 or TRBV6-3 to TRBJ2-7; 8 positions agree with TRBD1. The ends lost 0 bases at V and 2 bases at J; junction bases unmatched: 9. Looked up from germline, CDR1 is MNHEY and CDR2 is SVGEGT. The CDR3 totals 17 residues. CDR3 in amino acids: CASSYSRTGSQTYEQYF. CDR3 DNA: TGTGCCAGCAGTTACTCGAGGACAGGGTCCCAAACCTACGAGCAGTACTTC.

This rearrangement joins TRBV11-2 to TRBJ2-7; 11 positions agree with TRBD1. In germline, CDR1 is SGHAT, CDR2 FQNNGV. J was trimmed by 13 bases and V by 4 bases; bases with no gene match: 9. The CDR3 runs 13 residues. The CDR3 region is CASSSYTGTGGYF. CDR3 coding DNA: TGTGCCAGCAGCTCATACACCGGGACAGGGGGATACTTC.

The chain carries TRBV27 and TRBJ2-7, with 9 nucleotides matching TRBD1. There are 13 residues in the CDR3. Per the germline V gene, CDR1 is MNHEY and CDR2 is SMNVEV (reference sequence). V dropped 4 bases and J dropped 7; count of bases not matched to a gene: 5. CDR3 sequence reads: CASSWDRVGEQYF. CDR3 in DNA: TGTGCCAGCAGTTGGGACAGGGTGGGAGAGCAGTACTTC.

This chain joins TRBV5-5 and TRBJ1-4, with D tentatively TRBD1 (5 bases). The germline gives CDR1 SGHKS, CDR2 YYEKEE (reference sequence). The CDR3 is 14 amino acids. V was clipped by 2 bases and J by 6 bases, with 11 bases between them. The CDR3 DNA is TGTGCCAGCAGCTTATCTGGGGGGGATGAAAAACTGTTTTTT. This codes for CASSLSGGDEKLFF.

This clone has only one observation. In DNA, the CDR3 is TGTGCCAGTAGTGCTTCTGGACTAGCGGGAGTGGTTACGCAGTATTTT. This translates into CASSASGLAGVVTQYF. V gene TRBV19 combines with J gene TRBJ2-3, with 13 nucleotides matching TRBD2. The CDR3 is 16 amino acids. J lost 8 bases, V lost 5 bases, and 10 bases had no gene match. CDR1 and CDR2 from the germline V gene are LNHDA and SQIVND (reference sequence).

The chain employs TRBV27 and TRBJ2-3; D might be TRBD2 (5 bases). The V gene's germline CDR1 is MNHEY and CDR2 SMNVEV (reference sequence). This CDR3 region has 15 residues. Trimming left V 4 bases short and J 0 bases short, with 11 bases between. The CDR3 loop is CASSSKRRSTDTQYF. The DNA of the CDR3 is TGTGCCAGCAGTTCAAAGCGGAGGAGCACAGATACGCAGTATTTT.

V usage is TRBV21-1 and J usage is TRBJ2-2; the listed D gene, TRBD2, was not tested against the DNA. TRBV21-1 is assigned pseudogene status. The CDR3 runs to 16 residues. The CDR3: CASSTAERDCTGELFF. CDR3 DNA sequence: TGTGCCAGCAGCACCGCCGAGCGGGACTGCACCGGGGAGCTGTTTTTT.

This clone was recorded once. This chain uses TRBV5-6 with TRBJ2-7; TRBD2 is a possible D gene (5 bases). Germline V CDR1 and CDR2: SGHDT, YYEEEE. Trimming pared 3 bases from V and 3 bases from J, leaving 7 bases between. The CDR3 contains 12 residues. The CDR3 is CASSSGGYEQYF. The DNA for the CDR3 is TGTGCCAGCAGCTCAGGAGGCTACGAGCAGTACTTC.

This chain connects TRBV19 to TRBJ2-1; D remains ambiguous. V was clipped by 5 bases and J by 8 bases, with 16 bases between them. CDR3 length: 14 residues. Germline V gives CDR1 LNHDA, CDR2 SQIVND (reference sequence). The CDR3 region has the DNA TGTGCCAGTAGTTCTAACTTAGCACTCCATGAGCAGTTCTTC. It yields the protein CASSSNLALHEQFF.

The chain carries TRBV7-2 and TRBJ1-3; 9 bases agree with TRBD1. V shed 5 bases and J 4 bases; nucleotides not matched to a gene: 6. This CDR3 has 15 amino acids. The germline CDR1 and CDR2 sequences are SGHTA and FQGNSA. The CDR3 protein is CASSPWTGVGNTIYF. As DNA, the CDR3 is TGTGCCAGCAGCCCGTGGACAGGGGTCGGAAACACCATATATTTT.

The chain carries TRBV10-3 and TRBJ1-1; weak D call: TRBD1 (6 bases). There are 16 residues in the CDR3. Per germline, CDR1 ENHRY and CDR2 SYGVKD. Trimming pared 3 bases from V and 2 bases from J, leaving 16 bases between. This chain's CDR3 is CAISDHLTGKNTEAFF. In DNA form, the CDR3 reads TGTGCCATCAGTGACCATTTAACAGGGAAAAACACTGAAGCTTTCTTT.